These T cell receptor beta chains were read from a single sample in a study of blood T cell repertoires in COVID-19. TCRdb keeps only in-frame clones here, not all; method: immunoSEQ multiplex PCR. Among a few hundred thousand clones listed, nearly 90% were seen once. The specimen was PBMCs or T cells enriched from blood (not recorded which). These receptors were obtained from a woman in her 30s who had recovered from COVID-19. The CDR3 runs from the conserved cysteine through the conserved F or W. A D gene is named only where the DNA matches it firmly.

D gene: .
CDR3 length: 15
V gene: TRBV4-3
J gene: TRBJ1-1
CDR3 protein: CASSPSYYLGTEAFF

D gene: .
CDR3 length: 13
V gene: TRBV5-1
J gene: TRBJ1-2
CDR3 protein: CASSLKGESGYTF

D gene: .
CDR3 length: 15
V gene: TRBV23-1
J gene: TRBJ1-4
CDR3 protein: CASSQDGTRGEKLFF

D gene: .
CDR3 length: 15
V gene: TRBV19
J gene: TRBJ2-5
CDR3 protein: CASSIVGTSRETQYF

D gene: .
CDR3 length: 15
V gene: TRBV27
J gene: TRBJ1-5
CDR3 protein: CASSPRSRGNQPQHF

D gene: TRBD2
CDR3 length: 17
V gene: TRBV7-9
J gene: TRBJ2-1
CDR3 protein: CASSQTSGGHRGHEQFF

D gene: TRBD2
CDR3 length: 16
V gene: TRBV9
J gene: TRBJ2-1
CDR3 protein: CASSRAGAGVRDEQFF

D gene: .
CDR3 length: 15
V gene: TRBV5-4
J gene: TRBJ2-4
CDR3 protein: CASSLGGLAKNIQYF

D gene: TRBD2
CDR3 length: 17
V gene: TRBV4-3
J gene: TRBJ2-1
CDR3 protein: CASSQRTSGGHYNEQFF

D gene: TRBD1
CDR3 length: 14
V gene: TRBV19
J gene: TRBJ1-2
CDR3 protein: CASTTQGANYGYTF

D gene: TRBD2
CDR3 length: 12
V gene: TRBV20-1
J gene: TRBJ2-7
CDR3 protein: CSASASGYELYF

D gene: .
CDR3 length: 16
V gene: TRBV7-2
J gene: TRBJ1-2
CDR3 protein: CASSLEGGALNYGYTF

D gene: .
CDR3 length: 12
V gene: TRBV29-1
J gene: TRBJ1-4
CDR3 protein: CSGGLGNEKLFF

D gene: .
CDR3 length: 15
V gene: TRBV19
J gene: TRBJ2-2
CDR3 protein: CASSIVGFNGGELFF

D gene: .
CDR3 length: 12
V gene: TRBV5-4
J gene: TRBJ1-2
CDR3 protein: CASSSPVYGYTF

D gene: .
CDR3 length: 15
V gene: TRBV5-5
J gene: TRBJ1-2
CDR3 protein: CASSSGSGATYGYTF

D gene: .
CDR3 length: 15
V gene: TRBV4-3
J gene: TRBJ2-2
CDR3 protein: CASSQEGAGSGELFF

D gene: .
CDR3 length: 16
V gene: TRBV11-2
J gene: TRBJ1-2
CDR3 protein: CASSSRGQLLMGGYTF

D gene: TRBD2
CDR3 length: 15
V gene: TRBV19
J gene: TRBJ2-4
CDR3 protein: CASSIGVGRENIQYF

D gene: .
CDR3 length: 15
V gene: TRBV9
J gene: TRBJ2-3
CDR3 protein: CASSVNGGVVDTQYF

D gene: TRBD1
CDR3 length: 14
V gene: TRBV7-9
J gene: TRBJ2-7
CDR3 protein: CASSLGTGAYEQYF

D gene: .
CDR3 length: 15
V gene: TRBV27
J gene: TRBJ2-6
CDR3 protein: CASSQKRSGANVLTF

D gene: .
CDR3 length: 14
V gene: TRBV7-2
J gene: TRBJ2-3
CDR3 protein: CASSTDRSTDTQYF

D gene: .
CDR3 length: 13
V gene: TRBV25-1
J gene: TRBJ1-5
CDR3 protein: CASRGEGNQPQHF

D gene: .
CDR3 length: 12
V gene: TRBV19
J gene: TRBJ1-5
CDR3 protein: CASSGRDQPQHF

D gene: .
CDR3 length: 14
V gene: TRBV14
J gene: TRBJ1-4
CDR3 protein: CASSQDGQSRKLFF

D gene: .
CDR3 length: 14
V gene: TRBV18
J gene: TRBJ1-1
CDR3 protein: CASSRTDRNTEAFF

D gene: .
CDR3 length: 12
V gene: TRBV6-1
J gene: TRBJ1-5
CDR3 protein: CASSEHSQPQHF